This is a list of T cell receptor beta chains from one sample in a study of cytomegalovirus exposure and HLA in healthy donors. Assay used: immunoSEQ multiplex PCR; TCRdb lists only in-frame clones, some missing. The sample records around 150,000 clones, roughly 80% being singletons. Sequenced material: PBMCs. All receptors come from a woman aged 30 to 39 in good health and CMV-seropositive. Each CDR3 is given with its conserved first and last residue. The D gene is left open where the match is weak. Clone size is stated in some rows and not others, as once, few, many or a class when expanded.

J | V | D | size | CDR3 | DNA
TRBJ2-7 | TRBV20-1 | NA | NA | CSGTDSYEQYF | TGCAGTGGGACAGATTCCTACGAGCAGTACTTC
TRBJ2-1 | TRBV7-2 | NA | NA | CASSLRGRERSHHNEQFF | TGTGCCAGCAGCTTACGTGGCCGAGAGCGGAGCCACCACAATGAGCAGTTCTTC
TRBJ2-5 | TRBV27 | NA | once | CASSFPLRQVQETQYF | TGTGCCAGCAGTTTTCCCCTAAGACAGGTTCAAGAGACCCAGTACTTC
TRBJ2-5 | TRBV7-2 | TRBD2 | NA | CASSSGLAEETQYF | TGTGCCAGCAGCTCGGGACTAGCGGAAGAGACCCAGTACTTC
TRBJ2-7 | TRBV2 | TRBD2 | once | CASSPSFRLAGGLGYEQYF | TGTGCCAGCAGTCCGAGCTTTCGACTAGCGGGGGGGCTCGGATACGAGCAGTACTTC
TRBJ1-3 | TRBV11-1 | TRBD1 | NA | CASSLSTGGPYSGNTIYF | TGTGCCAGCAGCTTATCGACAGGGGGCCCCTACTCTGGAAACACCATATATTTT
TRBJ2-7 | TRBV5-1 | NA | once | CASSLVGTSSYEQYF | TGCGCCAGCAGCTTGGTTGGGACAAGCTCCTACGAGCAGTACTTC
TRBJ1-1 | TRBV7-9 | TRBD1 | few | CASSLLNQGGTEAFF | TGTGCCAGCAGCTTACTAAATCAGGGGGGCACTGAAGCTTTCTTT
TRBJ2-1 | TRBV5-4 | NA | NA | CASSGPNSYNEQFF | TGTGCCAGCAGCGGCCCAAACTCCTACAATGAGCAGTTCTTC
TRBJ2-3 | TRBV5-1 | TRBD1 | NA | CASSRGQGHTDTQYF | TGCGCCAGCAGCCGAGGACAGGGGCACACAGATACGCAGTATTTT
TRBJ2-7 | TRBV11-2 | NA | NA | CASSPSRRSSYEQYF | TGTGCCAGCAGCCCCTCCCGACGGAGCTCCTACGAGCAGTACTTC
TRBJ2-1 | TRBV18 | TRBD1 | NA | CASSRTWRTGVLNEQFF | TGTGCCAGCTCTCGGACATGGCGGACAGGGGTTCTTAATGAGCAGTTCTTC
TRBJ2-2 | TRBV5-1 | TRBD2 | NA | CASRGGLNTGELFF | TGCGCCAGCAGGGGAGGGTTGAACACCGGGGAGCTGTTTTTT
TRBJ1-4 | TRBV16 | NA | NA | CASSGPGSTNEKLFF | TGTGCCAGCAGCGGCCCAGGGTCAACTAATGAAAAACTGTTTTTT
TRBJ1-1 | TRBV6-1 | NA | NA | CASTLTGNTEAFF | TGTGCCAGCACCCTTACTGGGAACACTGAAGCTTTCTTT
TRBJ2-3 | TRBV27 | TRBD2 | NA | CASSFTSGGARKQYF | TGTGCCAGCAGTTTCACTAGCGGGGGGGCAAGAAAGCAGTATTTT
TRBJ2-2 | TRBV11-2 | TRBD2 | NA | CASSSRPSGNTGELFF | TGTGCCAGCAGCTCTAGGCCTAGCGGGAACACCGGGGAGCTGTTTTTT
TRBJ2-7 | TRBV15 | TRBD2 | few | CATSRDYGTSGGRGEQYF | TGTGCCACCAGCAGAGATTACGGGACTAGCGGGGGAAGGGGCGAGCAGTACTTC
TRBJ2-5 | TRBV11-3 | TRBD1 | NA | CASSLGGTGGRETQYF | TGTGCCAGCAGCTTAGGGGGCACAGGGGGCCGGGAGACCCAGTACTTC
TRBJ1-4 | TRBV2 | NA | NA | CASNRDYNEKLFF | TGTGCCAGTAACCGGGATTACAATGAAAAACTGTTTTTT
TRBJ1-2 | TRBV20-1 | NA | NA | CSARERYGYTF | TGCAGTGCTAGGGAGCGCTATGGCTACACCTTC
TRBJ1-3 | TRBV27 | TRBD1 | NA | CASSLGGQYSGNTIYF | TGTGCCAGCAGTTTAGGGGGACAGTACTCTGGAAACACCATATATTTT
TRBJ1-1 | TRBV7-9 | NA | NA | CASSLPGPIKREAFF | TGTGCCAGCAGCCTACCGGGTCCGATTAAACGGGAAGCTTTCTTT
TRBJ2-7 | TRBV11-2 | NA | NA | CASSRTQREQYF | TGTGCCAGCAGCCGAACCCAGAGGGAGCAGTACTTC
TRBJ2-7 | TRBV5-6 | NA | NA | CASSFSMSRSAEQYF | TGTGCCAGCAGCTTCTCTATGTCCCGGTCCGCCGAGCAGTACTTC
TRBJ1-1 | TRBV15 | TRBD1 | NA | CATLSGTANTEAFF | TGTGCCACATTATCCGGGACAGCAAACACTGAAGCTTTCTTT
TRBJ2-5 | TRBV10-3 | NA | NA | CAISALWQGRNETQYF | TGTGCCATCAGTGCCCTCTGGCAGGGCAGGAATGAGACCCAGTACTTC
TRBJ1-1 | TRBV11-2 | NA | NA | CASSLRRGAGMNTEAFF | TGTGCCAGCAGCTTACGCAGGGGCGCGGGTATGAACACTGAAGCTTTCTTT
TRBJ2-3 | TRBV15 | NA | NA | CATSRDLDTQYF | TGTGCCACCAGCAGGGACTTAGATACGCAGTATTTT
TRBJ2-4 | TRBV28 | NA | NA | CASSLPPVLAKNIQYF | TGTGCCAGCAGTTTACCCCCCGTCTTAGCCAAAAACATTCAGTACTTC
TRBJ1-6 | TRBV6-5 | NA | NA | CASSYLGLNSPLHF | TGTGCCAGCAGTTACTTAGGACTTAATTCACCCCTCCACTTT
TRBJ2-7 | TRBV2 | TRBD1 | NA | CASSTGTGHAEQYF | TGTGCCAGCAGCACCGGGACAGGTCATGCCGAGCAGTACTTC
TRBJ2-2 | TRBV6-5 | TRBD2 | once | CASSYGLAGDLGELFF | TGTGCCAGCAGTTACGGACTAGCGGGGGACCTAGGGGAGCTGTTTTTT
TRBJ2-7 | TRBV6-5 | TRBD1 | NA | CASNLQGPSYEQYF | TGTGCCAGCAACCTACAGGGGCCTTCCTACGAGCAGTACTTC
TRBJ1-1 | TRBV28 | NA | NA | CASSPLLGDGEAFF | TGTGCCAGCAGTCCTCTCCTAGGGGATGGTGAAGCTTTCTTT
TRBJ2-3 | TRBV4-3 | TRBD1 | NA | CASSQGTGGRFSTDTQYF | TGCGCCAGCAGCCAAGGGACAGGGGGACGATTTAGCACAGATACGCAGTATTTT
TRBJ1-6 | TRBV28 | NA | once | CASSLARDISPLHF | TGTGCCAGCAGTTTAGCCCGGGACATCTCACCCCTCCACTTT
TRBJ2-5 | TRBV5-1 | NA | NA | CASRYGQETQYF | TGCGCCAGCAGGTACGGTCAAGAGACCCAGTACTTC
TRBJ1-2 | TRBV7-8 | TRBD1 | NA | CASSLDLGGGYTF | TGTGCCAGCAGCTTAGATCTAGGGGGCGGCTACACCTTC
TRBJ2-7 | TRBV11-2 | TRBD2 | NA | CASSYLSGGGRYEQYF | TGTGCCAGCAGCTACCTTAGCGGGGGGGGCCGCTACGAGCAGTACTTC
TRBJ2-1 | TRBV4-2 | TRBD2 | NA | CASSHVPLWRGLADHEQFF | TGTGCCAGCAGCCACGTACCCCTTTGGCGGGGACTAGCTGATCATGAGCAGTTCTTC
TRBJ2-1 | TRBV7-8 | TRBD1 | once | CASSPGTGTYNEQFF | TGTGCCAGCAGCCCCGGGACAGGGACTTACAATGAGCAGTTCTTC
TRBJ2-5 | TRBV6-5 | NA | NA | CASSYPGSLRGQYF | TGTGCCAGCAGTTACCCAGGTTCCCTACGCGGGCAGTACTTC
TRBJ1-1 | TRBV9 | NA | once | CASSVGGGSEAFF | TGTGCCAGCAGCGTAGGTGGGGGGAGCGAAGCTTTCTTT
TRBJ1-1 | TRBV7-3 | NA | NA | CASSLTGGGRTEAFF | TGTGCCAGCAGCTTAACCGGGGGAGGGAGGACTGAAGCTTTCTTT
TRBJ2-3 | TRBV5-1 | TRBD2 | NA | CASSVGASGGGLTDTQYF | TGCGCCAGCAGCGTGGGGGCTAGCGGGGGGGGCTTGACTGATACGCAGTATTTT
TRBJ1-4 | TRBV19 | NA | NA | CASSIKSRDEKLFF | TGTGCCAGTAGTATAAAGAGTCGGGATGAAAAACTGTTTTTT
TRBJ2-1 | TRBV25-1 | TRBD2 | NA | CASSEPKRGELLFF | TGTGCCAGCAGTGAACCGAAGCGGGGCGAATTACTGTTCTTC
TRBJ1-1 | TRBV5-4 | NA | few | CASSRGGGTEAFF | TGTGCCAGCAGCCGTGGTGGAGGCACTGAAGCTTTCTTT
TRBJ1-5 | TRBV28 | NA | NA | CASNSGIQPQHF | TGTGCCAGCAATTCGGGGATTCAGCCCCAGCATTTT
TRBJ1-3 | TRBV7-2 | NA | few | CASSLSRVREAYF | TGTGCCAGCAGCTTATCGCGAGTGAGGGAGGCATATTTT
TRBJ2-3 | TRBV5-4 | NA | NA | CASSLNGGSTDTQYF | TGTGCCAGCAGCTTGAACGGCGGGAGCACAGATACGCAGTATTTT
TRBJ1-6 | TRBV5-4 | TRBD1 | many | CASSTSRDRPGNSPLHF | TGTGCCAGCAGCACCTCCCGGGACAGGCCCGGTAATTCACCCCTCCACTTT
TRBJ1-1 | TRBV2 | NA | NA | CASSLRGQGGEAFF | TGTGCCAGCAGCCTGCGGGGCCAGGGCGGAGAAGCTTTCTTT
TRBJ1-3 | TRBV5-1 | TRBD1 | NA | CASSSDRAGNTIYF | TGCGCCAGCAGCAGCGACAGGGCTGGAAACACCATATATTTT
TRBJ1-1 | TRBV7-9 | NA | NA | CASSSTTQNTEAFF | TGTGCCAGCAGCTCCACTACTCAGAACACTGAAGCTTTCTTT
TRBJ2-5 | TRBV20-1 | NA | NA | CSAEGVETQYF | TGCAGTGCGGAAGGGGTAGAGACCCAGTACTTC
TRBJ1-6 | TRBV27 | NA | NA | CASSLGWVTNNSPLHF | TGTGCCAGCAGTTTAGGTTGGGTAACTAATAATTCACCCCTCCACTTT
TRBJ2-6 | TRBV9 | TRBD1 | NA | CASSPGTGGSGANVLTF | TGTGCCAGCAGCCCCGGGACAGGGGGGTCTGGGGCCAACGTCCTGACTTTC
TRBJ1-2 | TRBV2 | NA | once | CASSVEQGVDGYTF | TGTGCCAGCAGTGTCGAACAGGGAGTGGACGGCTACACCTTC